This T cell receptor (beta chain) was captured in a study of response to subunit inactivated influenza vaccine. TCRdb re-analysed the RT-PCR reads in MiXCR, keeping a single row per CDR3 protein. The sample lists around 200,000 distinct CDR3 sequences, approximately 12% seen once, with around 32% in the top ten. This clonotype was counted once. The CDR3 contains 15 residues. Per germline, CDR1 MNHEY and CDR2 SVGAGI. The trim removed 2 bases at V and 6 bases at J, leaving 6 bases unmatched. These records were also assigned to another study, of T cells expressing NK-cell markers. That work states: UMI-tagged 5'RACE template switching yielded the TCR beta cDNA. These same clonotypes (in four donors) also led the CD3+CD56-NKG2C+ fraction.

Sequences were derived from CD8+ T cells sorted from PBMCs, sampled less than 13 days after vaccination. The receptor's source is a man aged 50-60 years who received an inactivated influenza vaccine. The V call is TRBV6-5, the J call TRBJ2-7; 11 bases are a match to TRBD1. DNA for the CDR3: TGTGCCAGCAGTTACGGGACAGGGGGTTTTCGCGAGCAGTACTTC. Its protein product is CASSYGTGGFREQYF.